This entry lists 32 T cell receptor beta chains sequenced from one sample in a study of CXCR3-negative and CXCR3-positive naive CD8 T cells. General study findings and limits: Compared with CXCR3-negative naive cells, CXCR3-positive naive cells showed more hydrophobic TRB CDR3s.

Antigen specificity for these receptors is unknown. Researchers prepared the TRB cDNA libraries using 5' RACE with UMI labels. Using the 5' RACE reads, TCRdb records one entry per CDR3 protein without DNA. The sample totals about 110,000 distinct CDR3 sequences. Sequences were obtained from naive CXCR3+ CD8+ T cells from blood. Subset here: CD45RO-CCR7+CD27+CD95- naive CD8+ T cells expressing CXCR3 (TNR3+). The receptors were sampled from a human donor in good health. Some clones in this sample may be carry-over from other donors' samples.

The chain links TRBV6-2 or TRBV6-3 to TRBJ2-1; TCRdb's assignment of TRBD2 cannot be checked, as there is no DNA. In germline, CDR1 is MNHEY, CDR2 SVGEGT. The CDR3 is 16 amino acids. The CDR3 reads CASSYGRLQGSNEQFF.

The chain recombines TRBV11-2 with TRBJ2-6; TCRdb returns TRBD1, unconfirmable since there is no DNA. The CDR3 totals 22 residues. From germline, CDR1 is SGHAT and CDR2 FQNNGV. The CDR3 protein is CASSLVRRGEGTPSSGANVLTF.

The CDR3 sequence is CASSLPTRPDHYEQYF. This chain joins TRBV7-6 and TRBJ2-7; TCRdb selects TRBD2, and the lack of DNA leaves this call unchecked. The CDR3 extends over 16 amino acids. Germline V lookup: CDR1 SGHVS, CDR2 FNYEAQ.

V and J are TRBV30 and TRBJ1-2; there is no DNA to check the TCRdb D call of TRBD1. Germline V gene sequence: CDR1 GTSNPN, CDR2 SVGIG (reference sequence). The CDR3 extends over 13 amino acids. The chain's CDR3 is CAWSTGTGDGYTF.

The chain links TRBV4-1 to TRBJ1-5; TCRdb calls TRBD1, which cannot be checked without DNA. Germline loops: CDR1 MGHRA, CDR2 YSYEKL. The CDR3 extends over 17 amino acids. This CDR3 reads CASSQVELGAINQPQHF.

This rearrangement joins TRBV6-5 to TRBJ2-7; TCRdb names TRBD1, which stays unverified in the absence of DNA. The CDR3 has 14 residues. The germline gives CDR1 MNHEY, CDR2 SVGAGI. CDR3: CASSFVLSPYEQYF.

CDR3 protein: CSARETGQGAGEQYF. The V and J genes are TRBV20-1 and TRBJ2-7; TCRdb proposes TRBD1, but this gene call is untestable without DNA. The CDR3 loop spans 15 amino acids. CDR1 and CDR2 from the germline V gene are DFQATT and SNEGSKA (reference sequence).

The V and J genes are TRBV2 and TRBJ2-7; TCRdb picks TRBD1, but there is no DNA to check that call. The CDR3 loop spans 13 amino acids. In germline, CDR1 is SNHLY, CDR2 FYNNEI. The CDR3 region is CASSGDSSYEQYF. The full variable domain, with the rest looked up from reference TRBV2 and TRBJ2-7, is EPEVTQTPSHQVTQMGQEVILRCVPISNHLYFYWYRQILGQKVEFLVSFYNNEISEKSEIFDDQFSVERPDGSNFTLKIRSTKLEDSAMYFCASSGDSSYEQYFGPGTRLTVT.

The chain joins TRBV28 to TRBJ2-5; TCRdb's D call, TRBD1, is unchecked because there is no DNA. This CDR3 has 19 amino acids. Germline V gene sequence: CDR1 MDHEN, CDR2 SYDVKM. The CDR3 loop is CASGGMGGAPMEYQETQYF.

The chain has TRBV9 and TRBJ2-7. The CDR3 length is 13 residues. The germline gives CDR1 SGDLS, CDR2 YYNGEE. This chain's CDR3 is CASSVASSYEQYF. Full variable domain (missing parts from reference TRBV9 and TRBJ2-7): DSGVTQTPKHLITATGQRVTLRCSPRSGDLSVYWYQQSLDQGLQFLIQYYNGEERAKGNILERFSAQQFPDLHSELNLSSLELGDSALYFCASSVASSYEQYFGPGTRLTVT.

The chain uses TRBV6-2 or TRBV6-3 and TRBJ1-2. Germline-derived CDR1 and CDR2 are MNHEY and SVGEGT. The CDR3 has 12 amino acids. The CDR3 reads CASSFGFDGYTF.

The rearrangement uses TRBV27 and TRBJ2-2. The length of the CDR3 is 13 residues. In germline, CDR1 is MNHEY, CDR2 SMNVEV (reference sequence). CDR3 in amino acids: CASSLSYTGELFF.

V and J are TRBV12-3 or TRBV12-4 and TRBJ2-1; TCRdb gives TRBD1 as the D gene, but with no DNA this cannot be confirmed. The CDR3 consists of 12 residues. The CDR3 reads CASSKQGNEQFF.

The chain carries TRBV5-1 and TRBJ2-7. This CDR3 has 13 residues. CDR1 is SGHRS, CDR2 YFSETQ, per germline. CDR3 loop: CASSFGQNYEQYF.

The chain employs TRBV7-3 and TRBJ1-1. The CDR3 has 12 amino acids. Germline-derived CDR1 and CDR2 are SGHTA and FQGTGA. The CDR3 is CASSLNAPEAFF.

CDR3 sequence reads: CASSLVPAGASNEQFF. The chain carries TRBV11-2 and TRBJ2-1; TCRdb's D gene call, TRBD2, goes unchecked for lack of DNA. This CDR3 region has 16 residues. Per the germline V gene, CDR1 is SGHAT and CDR2 is FQNNGV.

The chain carries TRBV7-9 and TRBJ2-5. The CDR3 is 13 amino acids. In germline, CDR1 is SEHNR, CDR2 FQNEAQ (reference sequence). The CDR3 here is CASRSREQETQYF.

This CDR3 reads CASSFSGGLYNEQFF. The V gene is TRBV7-6, the J gene TRBJ2-1. Germline V lookup: CDR1 SGHVS, CDR2 FNYEAQ. This CDR3 contains 15 residues.

J is TRBJ1-6 and V is TRBV27; with no DNA, the TCRdb D assignment of TRBD1 cannot be verified. Germline CDR1 and CDR2: MNHEY and SMNVEV (reference sequence). The CDR3 runs to 12 residues. This CDR3 reads CASSPPGAALHF.

The chain has TRBV9 and TRBJ2-1. Germline CDR1 SGDLS, CDR2 YYNGEE. The CDR3 runs to 13 residues. This CDR3 is CASSVGTTDEQFF.

The rearrangement joins TRBV4-2 to TRBJ2-7; as DNA is missing, the TRBD2 call by TCRdb cannot be tested. The CDR3 has 16 residues. Per the germline V gene, CDR1 is LGHNA and CDR2 is YNFKEQ. The chain's CDR3 is CASSPATAGGDYEQYF.

The CDR3 loop reads CASSEWGAGDRNTQYF. J is TRBJ2-3 and V is TRBV25-1; TCRdb's D gene call, TRBD1, goes unchecked for lack of DNA. Per germline, CDR1 MGHDK and CDR2 SYGVNS. The CDR3 spans 16 residues.

The chain has TRBV25-1 and TRBJ2-1. Germline assignment: CDR1 MGHDK and CDR2 SYGVNS. The CDR3 sequence is 13 residues long. CDR3 in amino acids: CASSGTVYNEQFF. The full variable domain, its missing parts supplied by reference TRBV25-1 and TRBJ2-1, is EADIYQTPRYLVIGTGKKITLECSQTMGHDKMYWYQQDPGMELHLIHYSYGVNSTEKGDLSSESTVSRIRTEHFPLTLESARPSHTSQYLCASSGTVYNEQFFGPGTRLTVL.

V and J are TRBV15 and TRBJ2-7; TCRdb proposes TRBD1, but this gene call is untestable without DNA. There are 15 residues in the CDR3. CDR1 and CDR2 (germline): LNHNV, YYDKDF (reference sequence). CDR3 loop: CATSRAVGGRDEQYF.

The chain uses TRBV7-9 and TRBJ2-3; TCRdb indicates TRBD2, and absent DNA this call remains unverified. CDR1 SEHNR and CDR2 FQNEAQ come from the germline V gene (reference sequence). There are 13 residues in the CDR3. CDR3: CASSPPSGDTQYF.

The rearrangement links TRBV7-9 to TRBJ2-1; lacking DNA, the TRBD2 call made by TCRdb goes unchecked. The CDR3 has 15 amino acids. Germline CDR1 SEHNR, CDR2 FQNEAQ (reference sequence). The CDR3 protein is CASSLRTSWGDEQFF.

V is TRBV29-1 and J is TRBJ1-4; TCRdb names TRBD1, which stays unverified in the absence of DNA. The germline V gene encodes CDR1 SQVTM and CDR2 ANQGSEA. This CDR3 is built from 12 residues. The CDR3 is CSVATGGEKLFF.

The rearrangement links TRBV19 to TRBJ2-1. Germline V gene sequence: CDR1 LNHDA, CDR2 SQIVND (reference sequence). This CDR3 contains 14 residues. This CDR3 is CASSIGENYNEQFF.

V and J are TRBV7-6 and TRBJ1-6. The germline gives CDR1 SGHVS, CDR2 FNYEAQ. The CDR3 totals 15 residues. This CDR3 is CASSPMRAGLPPLHF.

CDR3 region: CASSRLAGSTYEQYF. The chain employs TRBV5-6 and TRBJ2-7; TCRdb indicates TRBD2, and absent DNA this call remains unverified. Germline V gene sequence: CDR1 SGHDT, CDR2 YYEEEE. The CDR3 has 15 residues.

The V gene is TRBV6-1, the J gene TRBJ2-3; lacking DNA, the TRBD2 call made by TCRdb goes unchecked. The CDR3 is made up of 15 amino acids. The germline V gene has CDR1 MNHNS and CDR2 SASEGT. CDR3 sequence reads: CASRLRAPSTDTQYF.

The gene calls are TRBV6-6 and TRBJ2-7; TCRdb calls TRBD1, which cannot be checked without DNA. The CDR3 length is 14 residues. Germline V gene data show CDR1 as MNHNY and CDR2 as SVGAGI (reference sequence). The CDR3 reads CASSPGDSTYEQYF.